This T cell receptor (beta chain) was sequenced in a study of tumor-infiltrating lymphocytes in primary liver carcinoma. In the study overall: All lesions had stage T1-T3 N0M0 and about 4 to 11 cm widths.

Reverse transcription of approximately 520 ng total RNA with a constant-region primer produced TCR beta cDNA. Investigators got TCR beta libraries out of three nested multiplex PCR rounds, done with slightly modified ARM-PCR. In the first two PCR rounds, TRBV1-TRBV30 forward primers were paired with a C-beta reverse primer, and each round lasted about 9 cycles. TCRdb re-called the multiplex PCR reads through MiXCR, storing one row per CDR3 protein. The table includes approximately 300,000 distinct CDR3 sequences, 60% to 80% detected once. The researchers obtained blood RNA from unsorted whole blood and also extracted germline DNA. This clonotype was seen a handful of times. The antigen is not known. The CDR3 spans 14 residues. Germline assignment: CDR1 MNHNS and CDR2 SASEGT. After removal of 4 bases from V and 6 bases from J, the junction contained 9 bases not matched to a gene. Study-wide findings and caveats: Pairs comparing tumor with adjacent tissue or blood overlapped less than pairs drawn from tumor regions.

The sequence was obtained from a man aged 40-50 years with primary liver carcinoma and hepatitis B virus infection. The rearrangement uses TRBV6-1 and TRBJ2-7, with TRBD2 identical over 7 bases. The sample consisted of peripheral blood. The CDR3 coding sequence is TGTGCCAGCAGTGTGGCCCGGGGGGTTAGCGAGCAGTACTTC. The encoded protein is CASSVARGVSEQYF.